The clone carrying this TCR beta chain has a count of ten or more. As yet, its antigen is unknown. CDR3 length: 14 residues. Trimming pared 0 bases from V and 4 bases from J, leaving 10 bases between. The V gene's germline CDR1 is SGHDN and CDR2 FVKESK. Each CDR3 protein gets one entry after TCRdb re-called the reads with MiXCR. The table records over 90,000 distinct CDR3 sequences, approximately 15% of them present only once. The sample belongs to a study of T cell repertoires in cytomegalovirus infection. Study-level background: Evidence of both CMV infection and a matching HLA type came from public TCR beta signatures.

General observations from the study: Summed public TCR beta family frequency identified CMV carriers bearing the relevant HLA.

Material: PBMCs. The gene calls are TRBV14 and TRBJ2-7; the D is unclear. The source of this sequence is a human donor in good health (CMV status not recorded). Some clones in this sample may be carry-over from other donors' samples. CDR3 sequence (DNA): TGTGCCAGCAGCCAAGACCTCGGCAGGTACGAGCAGTACTTC. Translation: CASSQDLGRYEQYF.